One and the same sample provided the 32 T cell receptor beta chains below, sequenced in a study of shared clonotypes between healthy human individuals. Clones were sequenced by immunoSEQ multiplex PCR, and TCRdb holds only the in-frame ones, with some missing. This repertoire shows a few million clones, just over 90% found once; its top ten account for 0.3% to 0.4%. Sequenced material: naive CD4+ T cells from PBMCs. Subset indicated: CD45RA+ positively selected. Every receptor here comes from a man between 18 and 29 years old in good health. Some clones in this sample may be carry-over from other donors' samples.

This clone was recorded only once. Other DNA variants within this sample encode the same CDR3. The chain combines TRBV7-9 with TRBJ2-7; unclear D gene. Trimming took off 1 base at V and 0 bases at J, with 7 bases between the two ends. This CDR3 is built from 14 residues. Germline V gene lookup returns CDR1 SEHNR and CDR2 FQNEAQ (reference sequence). The DNA of the CDR3 is TGTGCCAGCAGCTTAGGACCGAGCTCCTACGAGCAGTACTTC. This encodes CASSLGPSSYEQYF. Full variable domain (remainder filled in from reference TRBV7-9 and TRBJ2-7): DTGVSQNPRHKITKRGQNVTFRCDPISEHNRLYWYRQTLGQGPEFLTYFQNEAQLEKSRLLSDRFSAERPKGSFSTLEIQRTEQGDSAMYLCASSLGPSSYEQYFGPGTRLTVT.

This clone was observed a single time. The sample holds other DNA sequences that translate to the same CDR3. The V gene is TRBV28, the J gene TRBJ1-2; 9 nucleotides match TRBD1. J gave up 8 bases and V 4 bases, and 5 bases lay outside the gene matches. This CDR3 has 13 residues. Per the germline V gene, CDR1 is MDHEN and CDR2 is SYDVKM. The CDR3 DNA reads TGTGCCAGCAGTTCGGACAGGGGAGAAGGCTACACCTTC. Protein product: CASSSDRGEGYTF.

The V call is TRBV5-1, the J call TRBJ2-7; 8 nucleotides match TRBD1. This CDR3 has 15 amino acids. The junction had 4 bases not matched to a gene; V was cut back by 0 bases and J by 2 bases. The germline V gene has CDR1 SGHRS and CDR2 YFSETQ. CDR3 sequence: CASSLDGQGPYEQYF. As DNA, the CDR3 is TGCGCCAGCAGCTTGGACGGACAGGGCCCCTACGAGCAGTACTTC.

The chain has TRBV28 and TRBJ1-4, with 8 bases identical to TRBD1. This CDR3 has 18 residues. Germline V gene lookup returns CDR1 MDHEN and CDR2 SYDVKM. V shed 2 bases, J shed 7 bases, and the junction held 15 bases outside the gene matches. The CDR3 sequence is CASSLGAQGAIGSEKLFF. In nucleotides, the CDR3 is TGTGCCAGCAGTTTAGGGGCCCAGGGGGCTATCGGGTCTGAAAAACTGTTTTTT.

The chain joins TRBV28 to TRBJ2-4; D is undetermined. The CDR3 is 16 amino acids. With 5 bases removed from V and 1 base from J, the gap between germline ends came to 15 bases. Germline CDR1 MDHEN, CDR2 SYDVKM. CDR3 region: CASSVIPGYAKNIQYF. Written as DNA, the CDR3 is TGTGCCAGCAGTGTAATCCCCGGTTACGCCAAAAACATTCAGTACTTC.

This chain joins TRBV6-4 and TRBJ2-4; D is undetermined. The CDR3 length is 10 residues. Trimming stripped 4 bases from V and 16 bases from J, with 11 bases between. Germline CDR1 reads MRHNA; CDR2 reads SNTAGT. The CDR3 spells CASSGVSPYF. The CDR3 nucleotides read TGTGCCAGCAGTGGGGTTTCGCCTTACTTC.

The V call is TRBV9, the J call TRBJ2-3, with D possibly being TRBD2 (5 bases). The V gene's germline CDR1 is SGDLS and CDR2 YYNGEE. The CDR3 length is 15 residues. Trimming left V 1 base short and J 3 bases short, with 12 bases between. The CDR3 nucleotides read TGTGCCAGCAGCGTAACACCGGGATGGACAGATACGCAGTATTTT. Its protein product is CASSVTPGWTDTQYF.

The chain combines TRBV6-6 with TRBJ2-5; D is possibly TRBD2 (6 bases). Trimming took off 6 bases at V and 5 bases at J, with 16 bases between the two ends. Germline values: CDR1 MNHNY, CDR2 SVGAGI (reference sequence). The CDR3 contains 14 residues. This CDR3 is CASRAGTSGETQYF. Written as DNA, the CDR3 is TGTGCCAGCAGGGCCGGGACTTCAGGGGAGACCCAGTACTTC.

This clone was recorded a few times. V is TRBV30 and J is TRBJ1-2; D call uncertain. The CDR3 length is 13 residues. Trimming removed 6 bases at V and 0 bases at J, with 11 bases between. Germline CDR1 and CDR2: GTSNPN and SVGIG (reference sequence). CDR3 sequence (DNA): TGTGCCTGTAGCTGGGCGGCTAACTATGGCTACACCTTC. Protein product: CACSWAANYGYTF.

This clone was seen more than once but under ten times. V is TRBV5-1 and J is TRBJ1-2, with 7 bases that match TRBD1. The CDR3 sequence is 16 residues long. The trim removed 0 bases at V and 5 bases at J, leaving 10 bases unmatched. From germline, CDR1 is SGHRS and CDR2 YFSETQ. The chain's CDR3 is CASSLVTGTAPYGYTF. The CDR3 DNA reads TGCGCCAGCAGCTTGGTGACCGGGACAGCGCCTTATGGCTACACCTTC.

This clone has more than one count but fewer than ten. The chain joins TRBV5-1 to TRBJ1-5; unclear D gene. Per the germline V gene, CDR1 is SGHRS and CDR2 is YFSETQ. This CDR3 is built from 14 residues. Deletions cut 4 bases from V and 4 bases from J, with 12 bases between. The DNA of the CDR3 is TGCGCCAGCAGCGAGAATGCGGAGAATCAGCCCCAGCATTTT. Amino acids: CASSENAENQPQHF.

The chain carries TRBV28 and TRBJ1-4; TRBD1 aligns across 8 bases. CDR1 and CDR2 (germline): MDHEN, SYDVKM. The V and J ends lost 7 bases and 7 bases, in that order; junction bases with no gene match: 8. This CDR3 comprises 14 residues. This CDR3 reads CASTPGQGSEKLFF. CDR3 bases: TGTGCCAGCACCCCTGGACAGGGCTCTGAAAAACTGTTTTTT.

The chain is built from TRBV30 and TRBJ1-6; D not resolved. Germline loops: CDR1 GTSNPN, CDR2 SVGIG (reference sequence). The CDR3 length is 13 residues. Trimming shortened V by 2 bases and J by 7 bases, and 9 bases separated the two germline ends. The CDR3 spells CAWSSQTNSPLHF. The CDR3 bases are TGTGCCTGGAGTTCACAGACGAATTCACCCCTCCACTTT.

V usage is TRBV27 and J usage is TRBJ1-1; no firm D call. With 8 bases removed from V and 6 bases from J, the gap between germline ends came to 16 bases. Germline V gene data show CDR1 as MNHEY and CDR2 as SMNVEV (reference sequence). The CDR3 totals 13 residues. In DNA form, the CDR3 reads TGTGCCAGCTTGGGAATTGATTTCGCTGAAGCTTTCTTT. Protein: CASLGIDFAEAFF.

The CDR3 coding sequence is TGTGCCAGCAGTGTCTCTTTCTACGAGCAGTACTTC. Residues: CASSVSFYEQYF. The chain employs TRBV6-1 and TRBJ2-7; D not certain. Germline V gives CDR1 MNHNS, CDR2 SASEGT. V shed 4 bases and J shed 3 bases, with 7 bases lying between them. The CDR3 runs 12 residues.

Worth noting for this clone: This sample includes further DNA sequences coding for the same CDR3. J is TRBJ1-1 and V is TRBV11-3, with D uncertain. The germline V gene has CDR1 SGHNT and CDR2 YENEEA. The CDR3 runs to 13 residues. Trimming cost V 0 bases and J 8 bases, with 10 bases left between them. CDR3 amino acids: CASSLEEGTEAFF. CDR3 DNA sequence: TGTGCCAGCAGCTTAGAAGAGGGAACCGAAGCTTTCTTT.

This chain links TRBV5-1 with TRBJ2-5; D may be TRBD1 (5 bases). This CDR3 contains 15 residues. Trimming stripped 4 bases from V and 1 base from J, with 14 bases between. CDR1 and CDR2 (germline): SGHRS, YFSETQ. CDR3 loop: CASSRSRGGQETQYF. In nucleotides, the CDR3 is TGCGCCAGCAGCCGGTCTAGGGGCGGCCAAGAGACCCAGTACTTC.

The rearrangement joins TRBV28 to TRBJ2-2, with D tentatively TRBD2 (5 bases). The V end was cut by 6 bases, the J end by 5 bases, with 10 bases between. The germline gives CDR1 MDHEN, CDR2 SYDVKM. This CDR3 region has 13 residues. In DNA, the CDR3 is TGTGCCAGCAGCTCAGGACTGACCGGGGAGCTGTTTTTT. Protein product: CASSSGLTGELFF.

This clone has just one count. The chain combines TRBV5-6 with TRBJ2-7, with D possibly being TRBD1 (5 bases). Trimming removed 0 bases from V and 6 bases from J, with 7 bases in between. This CDR3 contains 12 residues. CDR1 SGHDT and CDR2 YYEEEE come from the germline V gene. DNA for the CDR3: TGTGCCAGCAGCTTGGGGACACGCGAGCAGTACTTC. Its protein product is CASSLGTREQYF.

The rearrangement links TRBV19 to TRBJ2-7; 9 nucleotides match TRBD1. The trim removed 6 bases at V and 3 bases at J, leaving 6 bases unmatched. This CDR3 has 14 residues. Germline V gene sequence: CDR1 LNHDA, CDR2 SQIVND (reference sequence). The CDR3, as DNA: TGTGCCAGTAGGGCGCTGGACAGGGGCTACGAGCAGTACTTC. It encodes CASRALDRGYEQYF. Full variable domain (remainder filled in from reference TRBV19 and TRBJ2-7): DGGITQSPKYLFRKEGQNVTLSCEQNLNHDAMYWYRQDPGQGLRLIYYSQIVNDFQKGDIAEGYSVSREKKESFPLTVTSAQKNPTAFYLCASRALDRGYEQYFGPGTRLTVT.

The rearrangement joins TRBV7-8 to TRBJ1-1, with D tentatively TRBD1 (5 bases). There are 14 residues in the CDR3. The germline CDR1 and CDR2 sequences are SGHVS and FQNEAQ. The germline V and J ends were trimmed by 2 bases and 4 bases, with 11 bases remaining between them. The CDR3 region has the DNA TGTGCCAGCAGCTTAATCCAGGGTGGCACTGAAGCTTTCTTT. It yields the protein CASSLIQGGTEAFF.

This clone has just one count. V is TRBV28 and J is TRBJ2-1; 9 bases map to TRBD2. CDR1 and CDR2 (germline): MDHEN, SYDVKM. The CDR3 consists of 16 residues. The V segment lost 6 bases and the J segment 1 base; nucleotides outside the gene matches: 7. Here the CDR3 DNA reads TGTGCCAGCAGAAGTAGCGGGAGTAATTCCTACAATGAGCAGTTCTTC. It yields the protein CASRSSGSNSYNEQFF.

The chain carries TRBV4-3 and TRBJ2-1; 8 nucleotides align to TRBD2. CDR1 is LGHNA, CDR2 YSLEER, per germline. V was clipped by 0 bases and J by 3 bases; unmatched bases: 4. The CDR3 spans 16 residues. CDR3 in DNA: TGCGCCAGCAGCCAAGAATCACTAGCGGTCTACAATGAGCAGTTCTTC. Translation: CASSQESLAVYNEQFF.

The chain carries TRBV6-5 and TRBJ2-7; no reliable D call. The CDR3 is 13 residues long. V dropped 5 bases and J dropped 2 bases, with 10 bases sitting between them. Germline V gene data show CDR1 as MNHEY and CDR2 as SVGAGI. CDR3 loop: CASSPGHTYEQYF. DNA for the CDR3: TGTGCCAGCAGTCCTGGGCATACCTACGAGCAGTACTTC.

CDR3 sequence reads: CASSPEGTATYEQYF. The CDR3, as DNA: TGTGCCAGCAGCCCTGAGGGGACAGCGACCTACGAGCAGTACTTC. V usage is TRBV27 and J usage is TRBJ2-7, with 7 bases fitting TRBD1. V gave up 6 bases and J gave up 2 bases; unmatched junction bases: 10. The V gene's germline CDR1 is MNHEY and CDR2 SMNVEV (reference sequence). The CDR3 is 15 amino acids.

This clone was seen only once. The chain has TRBV30 and TRBJ1-4, with D unclear. Looked up from germline, CDR1 is GTSNPN and CDR2 is SVGIG (reference sequence). This CDR3 has 16 residues. Trimming stripped 6 bases from V and 7 bases from J, with 24 bases between. The CDR3 loop reads CACQRRRQWEGEKLFF. CDR3 bases: TGTGCCTGTCAACGCCGAAGACAATGGGAGGGTGAAAAACTGTTTTTT.

This clone was picked up one time. The chain joins TRBV7-2 to TRBJ1-1, with D unresolved. The CDR3 has 13 residues. Germline V CDR1 and CDR2: SGHTA, FQGNSA. With 5 bases removed from V and 6 bases from J, the gap between germline ends came to 13 bases. CDR3 in amino acids: CASSAILGAEAFF. The DNA for the CDR3 is TGTGCCAGCAGCGCTATCCTGGGTGCTGAAGCTTTCTTT.

The chain recombines TRBV7-9 with TRBJ2-7, with 11 bases identical to TRBD2. The CDR3 totals 15 residues. Germline V gene lookup returns CDR1 SEHNR and CDR2 FQNEAQ (reference sequence). Losses at the gene ends were 2 bases for V and 5 bases for J; bases not matched to a gene: 5. In nucleotides, the CDR3 is TGTGCCAGCAGCTTATTATCGACTAGCGGGAACGAGCAGTACTTC. Its protein is CASSLLSTSGNEQYF.

V usage is TRBV5-5 and J usage is TRBJ2-7; 10 positions agree with TRBD1. After removal of 4 bases from V and 4 bases from J, the junction contained 5 bases not matched to a gene. Germline loops: CDR1 SGHKS, CDR2 YYEKEE (reference sequence). The CDR3 is 14 amino acids. CDR3 sequence (DNA): TGTGCCAGCAGCCGTTGGGGACAGGGGTACGAGCAGTACTTC. Amino acid sequence: CASSRWGQGYEQYF.

The genes are TRBV6-5 and TRBJ1-2; 10 positions agree with TRBD1. The germline gives CDR1 MNHEY, CDR2 SVGAGI. Unmatched junction bases numbered 6, after V lost 7 bases and J lost 7 bases. The CDR3 has 13 residues. The CDR3 DNA follows: TGTGCCAGCACCGGGGACAGGGGTTCTGGCTACACCTTC. Residues: CASTGDRGSGYTF.

V gene TRBV5-1 combines with J gene TRBJ1-5; perhaps TRBD1 as D (5 bases). V shed 4 bases and J shed 4 bases, with 15 bases lying between them. The CDR3 is 15 residues long. Germline CDR1 and CDR2: SGHRS and YFSETQ. The CDR3 region has the DNA TGCGCCAGCAGCCCTGGGGGGACGGAGAATCAGCCCCAGCATTTT. Protein: CASSPGGTENQPQHF.

V is TRBV9 and J is TRBJ2-7; D gene ambiguous. This CDR3 is 15 amino acids long. The germline V gene encodes CDR1 SGDLS and CDR2 YYNGEE. Trimming took 0 bases from V and 3 from J, leaving 13 bases between them. In DNA form, the CDR3 reads TGTGCCAGCAGCGTAGCTGAATTTGGAGACTACGAGCAGTACTTC. Its protein product is CASSVAEFGDYEQYF.